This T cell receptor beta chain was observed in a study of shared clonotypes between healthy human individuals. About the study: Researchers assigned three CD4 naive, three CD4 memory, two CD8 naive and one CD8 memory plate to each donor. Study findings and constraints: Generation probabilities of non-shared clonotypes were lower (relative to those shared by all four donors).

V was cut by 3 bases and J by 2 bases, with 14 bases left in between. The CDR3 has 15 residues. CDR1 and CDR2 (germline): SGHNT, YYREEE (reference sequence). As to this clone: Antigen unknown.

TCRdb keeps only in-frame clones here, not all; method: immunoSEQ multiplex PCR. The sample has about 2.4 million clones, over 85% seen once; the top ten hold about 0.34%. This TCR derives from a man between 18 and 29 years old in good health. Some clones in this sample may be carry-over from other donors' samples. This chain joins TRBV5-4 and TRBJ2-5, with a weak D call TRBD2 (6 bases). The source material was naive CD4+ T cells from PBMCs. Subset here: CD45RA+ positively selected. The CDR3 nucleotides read TGTGCCAGCAGCTCTCCCTGGGACTCGCAAGAGACCCAGTACTTC. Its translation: CASSSPWDSQETQYF.